The TCR beta chain described here comes from a study of spatial heterogeneity in lung cancer. Study overall: As counted in raw reads, each unique TCR and UMI combination appeared more than ten times on average. Points from the study as a whole: Tumor TCRs that were ubiquitous and expanded showed up in blood more at resection than follow-up.

This CDR3 spans 14 amino acids. Germline V gives CDR1 SGHTA, CDR2 FQGTGA. V shed 1 base and J shed 6 bases, with 10 bases lying between them. Concerning this clonotype: Its antigen is not identified.

TCRdb reprocessed the 5' RACE reads with MiXCR, giving one entry per CDR3 protein. The table records 60,000 to 80,000 distinct CDR3 sequences, about 14% of them present only once. As for time point: sample taken at primary tumor resection. No cells were sorted before sequencing. The whole RNA sequenced was extracted from tumor, nontumor lung or frozen PBMC. The donor group consisted of under 90 patients who had untreated, early-stage non-small cell lung cancer. This TCR was sampled from a male donor with early-stage non-small cell lung cancer. This specimen consisted of PBMCs, obtained at surgery. The chain links TRBV7-3 to TRBJ2-1; no firm D call. This chain's CDR3 is CASSLRPEGNEQFF. The DNA of the CDR3 is TGTGCCAGCAGCTTAAGACCCGAAGGCAATGAGCAGTTCTTC.